This T cell receptor beta chain was identified during a study of blood T cell repertoires in COVID-19. About the study: Sites across the United States, Italy and Spain contributed samples from acute and convalescent COVID-19. T cells, B-cell-depleted T cells, or PBMCs supplied cDNA or gDNA.

In the original processing: Nucleated cell number was recorded as an estimate derived from reference gene primer amplification. Sequencing was performed with immunoSEQ multiplex PCR; in TCRdb, only in-frame clones are kept and a portion is missing. V and J calls plus clone size are reproduced from that table; the DNA served to infer D and trimming. This table holds under 200,000 clones, 85% to 90% found once. This clone was picked up a small number of times. The sequencing sample was made of peripheral blood. This clonotype was obtained from a woman between 65 and 79 years old with acute or convalescent COVID-19.

CDR3 DNA: TGCGCCAGCAGAGACAGGGACAGGAGCTCTGGGGCCAACGTCCTGACTTTC. Translating it yields CASRDRDRSSGANVLTF. The chain links TRBV10-2 to TRBJ2-6, with TRBD1 matching 8 bases. CDR3 length: 17 residues. From germline, CDR1 is WSHSY and CDR2 SAAADI. Trimming took 6 bases from V and 0 from J; bases not matched to a gene: 7.